One sample yielded the 3 T cell receptor beta chains listed below, sequenced in a study of cytomegalovirus exposure and HLA in healthy donors. 13 Jbeta primers and 60 Vbeta primers were used for the PCR. Assay: immunoSEQ multiplex PCR; the TCRdb copy retains only in-frame clones and omits some. The sample lists 150,000 to 200,000 clones, 8.5% to 10% occurring once. Sequencing was carried out using PBMCs. All receptors derive from a woman aged 25 to 39 in good health and CMV-seropositive.

This clone was counted between two and nine times. The CDR3 sequence is CARGGQAGMTFF. The CDR3 DNA reads TGTGCCAGAGGAGGACAGGCCGGGATGACTTTCTTT. The V call is TRBV2, the J call TRBJ1-1; 7 bases fit TRBD1. CDR1 SNHLY and CDR2 FYNNEI come from the germline V gene. V lost 9 bases, J lost 12 bases, and 13 bases stayed unmatched. The CDR3 loop spans 12 amino acids.

The rearrangement links TRBV29-1 to TRBJ2-1, with TRBD2 matching 7 bases. This CDR3 region has 15 residues. The V gene end was trimmed by 7 bases and the J gene end by 0 bases; junction bases not matched to a gene: 9. Per the germline V gene, CDR1 is SQVTM and CDR2 is ANQGSEA. The CDR3 region has the DNA TGCAGCGCCGACCGGACTAGACCCTCCTACAATGAGCAGTTCTTC. Residues: CSADRTRPSYNEQFF.

In its sample, this clone was seen a few times. The V and J genes are TRBV2 and TRBJ2-7; perhaps TRBD1 as D (5 bases). The V end lost 11 bases, the J end lost 3 bases, and 14 bases lay between the germline ends. This CDR3 is built from 12 residues. CDR1 SNHLY and CDR2 FYNNEI come from the germline V gene. CDR3 nucleotide sequence: TGTGCCCTCTCCGGCACAGGCTACGAGCAGTACTTC. The encoded protein is CALSGTGYEQYF.